This entry lists 9 T cell receptor beta chains sequenced from one sample in a study of blood T cell repertoires in COVID-19. The data were produced by immunoSEQ multiplex PCR, yet TCRdb's version contains in-frame clones alone and is incomplete. This sample carries around 250,000 clones, 86% of them seen once, and the ten largest clones take around 1.9%. Sequencing input: PBMCs or T cells enriched from blood (not recorded which). These receptors all stem from a woman aged 45-59 years who had recovered from COVID-19.

The CDR3 here is CASSIRRWDTQYF. The CDR3 DNA reads as TGTGCCAGTAGTATTAGGAGGTGGGATACGCAGTATTTT. The chain carries TRBV19 and TRBJ2-3; possibly TRBD2 for D (5 bases). This CDR3 comprises 13 residues. Germline V lookup: CDR1 LNHDA, CDR2 SQIVND (reference sequence). With 3 bases removed from V and 6 bases from J, the gap between germline ends came to 10 bases. The full variable domain, with the rest looked up from reference TRBV19 and TRBJ2-3, is DGGITQSPKYLFRKEGQNVTLSCEQNLNHDAMYWYRQDPGQGLRLIYYSQIVNDFQKGDIAEGYSVSREKKESFPLTVTSAQKNPTAFYLCASSIRRWDTQYFGPGTRLTVL.

This chain joins TRBV2 and TRBJ2-2; 7 bases align to TRBD2. CDR3 length: 16 residues. Germline CDR1 SNHLY, CDR2 FYNNEI. V shed 4 bases and J 1 base; nucleotides not matched to a gene: 6. This CDR3 reads CASSVDAGVNTGELFF. In DNA form, the CDR3 reads TGTGCCAGCAGTGTCGACGCGGGGGTGAACACCGGGGAGCTGTTTTTT.

The chain couples TRBV5-1 to TRBJ1-1; 9 bases fit TRBD1. Looked up from germline, CDR1 is SGHRS and CDR2 is YFSETQ. This CDR3 contains 14 residues. V was pared by 2 bases and J by 5 bases, with 4 bases of the junction left unmatched. In DNA form, the CDR3 reads TGCGCCAGCAGCTTTACAGGGGGCTCGACTGAAGCTTTCTTT. Residues: CASSFTGGSTEAFF.

The genes are TRBV28 and TRBJ1-6; D gene ambiguous. This CDR3 contains 13 residues. Deletions cut 7 bases from V and 5 bases from J, with 9 bases between. The germline V gene encodes CDR1 MDHEN and CDR2 SYDVKM. Here the CDR3 DNA reads TGTGCCAGCATGAGCGCCAATAATTCACCCCTCCACTTT. This codes for CASMSANNSPLHF.

The V and J genes are TRBV21-1 and TRBJ2-1; the table's D call of TRBD2 was not tested on the DNA. TRBV21-1 has pseudogene status. The CDR3 sequence is 16 residues long. The CDR3 nucleotides are TGTGCCAGCAGCAAAAAGACTAGCGGGAGTGTAAATGAGCAGTTCTTC. Its protein is CASSKKTSGSVNEQFF.

V gene TRBV7-9 combines with J gene TRBJ1-1; no reliable D call. This CDR3 contains 15 residues. Trimming removed 1 base at V and 1 base at J, with 10 bases between. Germline V gene sequence: CDR1 SEHNR, CDR2 FQNEAQ (reference sequence). CDR3 region: CASSLGRGGNTEAFF. As DNA, the CDR3 is TGTGCCAGCAGCTTAGGTAGAGGAGGGAACACTGAAGCTTTCTTT.

This chain connects TRBV6-2 or TRBV6-3 to TRBJ2-7; D is unresolved. The CDR3 runs to 15 residues. Germline CDR1 reads MNHEY; CDR2 reads SVGEGT. Trimming stripped 0 bases from V and 0 bases from J, with 9 bases between. CDR3 nucleotides: TGTGCCAGCAGTTACTCGTTGGCCGTCTCCTACGAGCAGTACTTC. It encodes CASSYSLAVSYEQYF.

The chain uses TRBV7-3 and TRBJ1-1; perhaps TRBD1 as D (5 bases). The CDR3 runs to 13 residues. Trimming cost V 3 bases and J 4 bases, with 9 bases left between them. Germline V CDR1 and CDR2: SGHTA, FQGTGA. CDR3 amino acids: CASSFDSTTEAFF. DNA of the CDR3: TGTGCCAGCAGCTTTGACAGTACCACTGAAGCTTTCTTT.

The V and J genes are TRBV7-2 and TRBJ1-5; TRBD1 agrees at 7 bases. The CDR3 sequence is 14 residues long. Germline loops: CDR1 SGHTA, CDR2 FQGNSA. Trimming cost V 5 bases and J 3 bases; bases outside gene matches: 4. CDR3 protein: CASSPGTDNQPQHF. The CDR3 region has the DNA TGTGCCAGCAGCCCCGGGACAGACAATCAGCCCCAGCATTTT.